The source of this T cell receptor beta chain is a study of shared clonotypes between healthy human individuals. Whole-study results and caveats: It was only blood that was sampled, and tissue repertoires likely differ.

The sequenced material, unsorted PBMC DNA, was run on ten immunoSEQ deep assay plates. TCRdb's copy holds only in-frame clones and misses some; the assay was immunoSEQ multiplex PCR. The data contain 470,000 or so clones, about 84% of them singletons. Germline V gene sequence: CDR1 SGHRS, CDR2 YFSETQ. V lost 4 bases to trimming and J lost 3 bases, with 11 bases between them. This CDR3 comprises 15 residues. On this clone: Its antigen remains unidentified.

The J gene is TRBJ2-6, the V gene TRBV5-1; tentative D call: TRBD2 (6 bases). Sequenced: PBMCs. The TCR originated in a middle-aged woman in good health. Some clones in this sample may be carry-over from other donors' samples. CDR3 nucleotides: TGCGCCAGCAGCCCGGGGGTAGGTGGGGCCAACGTCCTGACTTTC. Its translation: CASSPGVGGANVLTF.